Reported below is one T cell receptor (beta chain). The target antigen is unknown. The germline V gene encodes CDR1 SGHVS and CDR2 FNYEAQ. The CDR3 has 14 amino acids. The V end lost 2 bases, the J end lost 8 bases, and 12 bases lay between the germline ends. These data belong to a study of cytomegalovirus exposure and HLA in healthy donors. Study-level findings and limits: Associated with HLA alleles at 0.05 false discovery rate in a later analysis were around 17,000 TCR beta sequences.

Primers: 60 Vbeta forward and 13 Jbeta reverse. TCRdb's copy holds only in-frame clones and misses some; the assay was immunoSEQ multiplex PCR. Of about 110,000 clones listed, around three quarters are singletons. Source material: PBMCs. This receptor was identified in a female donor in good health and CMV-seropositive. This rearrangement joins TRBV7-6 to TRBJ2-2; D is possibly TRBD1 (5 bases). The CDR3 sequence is CASSLYSTGGELFF. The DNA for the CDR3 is TGTGCCAGCAGCTTATATTCCACAGGAGGGGAGCTGTTTTTT.